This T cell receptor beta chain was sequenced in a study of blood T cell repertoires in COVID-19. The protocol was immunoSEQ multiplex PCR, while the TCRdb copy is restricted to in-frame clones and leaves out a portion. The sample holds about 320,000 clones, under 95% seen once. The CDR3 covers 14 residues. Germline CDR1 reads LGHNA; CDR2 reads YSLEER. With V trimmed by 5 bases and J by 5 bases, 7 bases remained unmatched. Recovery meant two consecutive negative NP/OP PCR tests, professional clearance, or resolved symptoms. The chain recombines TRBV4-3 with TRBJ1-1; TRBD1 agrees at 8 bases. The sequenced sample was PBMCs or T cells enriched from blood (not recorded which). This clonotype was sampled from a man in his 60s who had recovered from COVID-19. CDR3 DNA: TGCGCCAGCAGCAACTACAGGGGGGGGACTGAAGCTTTCTTT. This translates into CASSNYRGGTEAFF.